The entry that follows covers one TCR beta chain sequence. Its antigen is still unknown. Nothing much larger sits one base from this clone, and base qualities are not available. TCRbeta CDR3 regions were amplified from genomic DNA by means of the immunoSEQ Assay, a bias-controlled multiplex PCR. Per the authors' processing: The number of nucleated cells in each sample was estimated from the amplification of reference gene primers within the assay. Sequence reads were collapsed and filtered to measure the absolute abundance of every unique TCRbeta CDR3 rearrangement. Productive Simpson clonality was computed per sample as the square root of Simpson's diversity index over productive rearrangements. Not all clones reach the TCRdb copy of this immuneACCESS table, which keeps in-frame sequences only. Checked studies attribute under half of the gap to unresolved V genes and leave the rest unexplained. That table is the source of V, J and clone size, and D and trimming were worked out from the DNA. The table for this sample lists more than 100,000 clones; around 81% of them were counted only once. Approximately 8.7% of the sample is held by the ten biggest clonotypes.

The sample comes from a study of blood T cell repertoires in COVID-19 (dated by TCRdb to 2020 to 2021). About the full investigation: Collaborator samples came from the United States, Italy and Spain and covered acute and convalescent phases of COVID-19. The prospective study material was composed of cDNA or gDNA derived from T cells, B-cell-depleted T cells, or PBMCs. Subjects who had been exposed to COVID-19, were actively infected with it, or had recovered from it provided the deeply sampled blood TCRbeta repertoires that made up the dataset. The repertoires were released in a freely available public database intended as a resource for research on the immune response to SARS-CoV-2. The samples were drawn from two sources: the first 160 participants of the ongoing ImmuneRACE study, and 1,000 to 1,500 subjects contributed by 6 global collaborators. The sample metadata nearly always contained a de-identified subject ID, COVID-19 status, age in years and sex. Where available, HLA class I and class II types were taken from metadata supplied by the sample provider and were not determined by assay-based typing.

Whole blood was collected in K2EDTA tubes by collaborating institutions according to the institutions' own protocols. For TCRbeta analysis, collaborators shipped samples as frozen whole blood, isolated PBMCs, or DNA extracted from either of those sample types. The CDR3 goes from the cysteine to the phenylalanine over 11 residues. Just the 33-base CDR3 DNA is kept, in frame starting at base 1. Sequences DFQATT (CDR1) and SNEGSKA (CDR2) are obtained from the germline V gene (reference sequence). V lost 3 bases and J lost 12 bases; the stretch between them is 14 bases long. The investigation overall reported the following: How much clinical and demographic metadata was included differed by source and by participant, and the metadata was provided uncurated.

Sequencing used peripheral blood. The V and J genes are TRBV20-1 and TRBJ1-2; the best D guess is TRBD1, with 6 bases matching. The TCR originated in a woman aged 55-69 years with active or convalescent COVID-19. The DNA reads TGCAGTGCTAGGCCCGGGGGGGGCGACACCTTC. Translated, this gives CSARPGGGDTF.